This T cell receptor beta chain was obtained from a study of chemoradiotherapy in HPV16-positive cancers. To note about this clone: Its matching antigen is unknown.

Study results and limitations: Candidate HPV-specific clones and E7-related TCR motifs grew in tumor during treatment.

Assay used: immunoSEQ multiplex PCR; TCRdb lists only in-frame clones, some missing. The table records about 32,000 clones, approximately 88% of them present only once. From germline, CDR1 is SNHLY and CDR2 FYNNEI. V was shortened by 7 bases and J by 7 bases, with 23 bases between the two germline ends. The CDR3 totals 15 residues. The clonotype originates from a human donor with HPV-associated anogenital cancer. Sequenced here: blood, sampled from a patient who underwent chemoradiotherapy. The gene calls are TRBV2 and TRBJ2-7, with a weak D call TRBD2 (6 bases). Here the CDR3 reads CASTLRGGARGEQYF. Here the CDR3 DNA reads TGTGCCAGCACCCTGCGCGGAGGGGCGAGGGGAGAGCAGTACTTC.